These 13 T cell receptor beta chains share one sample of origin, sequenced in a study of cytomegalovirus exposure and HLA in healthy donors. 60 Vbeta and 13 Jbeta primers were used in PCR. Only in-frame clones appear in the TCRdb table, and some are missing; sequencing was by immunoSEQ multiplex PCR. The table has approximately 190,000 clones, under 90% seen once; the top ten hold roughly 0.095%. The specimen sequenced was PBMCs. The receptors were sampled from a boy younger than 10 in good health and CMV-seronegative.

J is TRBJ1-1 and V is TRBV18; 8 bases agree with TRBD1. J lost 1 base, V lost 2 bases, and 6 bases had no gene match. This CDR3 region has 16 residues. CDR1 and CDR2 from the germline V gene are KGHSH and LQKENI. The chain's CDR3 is CASSPTQGAQNTEAFF. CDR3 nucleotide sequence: TGTGCCAGCTCACCAACGCAGGGGGCACAGAACACTGAAGCTTTCTTT.

This CDR3 is CASSRDRVSEAFF. Here the CDR3 DNA reads TGTGCCAGCAGTCGCGACAGGGTTAGTGAAGCTTTCTTT. The chain is built from TRBV5-4 and TRBJ1-1, with TRBD1 matching over 7 bases. Germline CDR1 is SGHNT and CDR2 is YYREEE (reference sequence). The CDR3 loop spans 13 amino acids. J gave up 7 bases and V 5 bases, and 8 bases lay outside the gene matches.

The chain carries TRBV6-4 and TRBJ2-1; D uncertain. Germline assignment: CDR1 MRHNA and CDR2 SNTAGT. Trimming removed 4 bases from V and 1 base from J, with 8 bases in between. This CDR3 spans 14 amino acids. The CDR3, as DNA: TGTGCCAGCAGTGTCAGAGGTTCCTACAATGAGCAGTTCTTC. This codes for CASSVRGSYNEQFF.

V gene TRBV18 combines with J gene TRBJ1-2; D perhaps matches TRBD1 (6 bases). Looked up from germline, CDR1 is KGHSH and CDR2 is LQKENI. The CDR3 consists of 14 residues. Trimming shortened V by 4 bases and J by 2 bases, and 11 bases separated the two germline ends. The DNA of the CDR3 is TGTGCCAGCTCACAGGACAGCGTCAACTATGGCTACACCTTC. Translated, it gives CASSQDSVNYGYTF.

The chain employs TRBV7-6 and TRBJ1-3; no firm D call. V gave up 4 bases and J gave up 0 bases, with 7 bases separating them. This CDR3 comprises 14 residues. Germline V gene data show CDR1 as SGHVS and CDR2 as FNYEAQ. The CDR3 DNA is TGTGCCAGCAGCTCCACAGTCTCTGGAAACACCATATATTTT. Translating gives CASSSTVSGNTIYF.

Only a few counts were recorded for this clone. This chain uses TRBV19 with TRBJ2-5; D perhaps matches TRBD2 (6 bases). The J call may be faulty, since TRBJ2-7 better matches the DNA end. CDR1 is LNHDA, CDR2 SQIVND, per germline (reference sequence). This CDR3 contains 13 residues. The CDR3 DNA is TGTGCCAGTAGTAAGACTAGCTCCTACGAGCAGTACTTC. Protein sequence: CASSKTSSYEQYF.

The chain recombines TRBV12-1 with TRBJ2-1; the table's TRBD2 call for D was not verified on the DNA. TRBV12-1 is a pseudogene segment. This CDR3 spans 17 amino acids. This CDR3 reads CASSRPLGCGGAHEQFF. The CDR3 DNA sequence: TGTGCCAGCAGCCGCCCCTTGGGTTGCGGGGGGGCCCATGAGCAGTTCTTC.

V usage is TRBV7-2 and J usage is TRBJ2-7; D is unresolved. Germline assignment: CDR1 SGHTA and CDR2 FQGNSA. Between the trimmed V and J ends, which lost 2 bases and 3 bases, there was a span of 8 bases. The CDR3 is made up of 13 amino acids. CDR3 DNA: TGTGCCAGCAGCTTACGCGGTGACTACGAGCAGTACTTC. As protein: CASSLRGDYEQYF. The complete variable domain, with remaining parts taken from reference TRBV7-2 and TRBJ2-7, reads GAGVSQSPSNKVTEKGKDVELRCDPISGHTALYWYRQSLGQGLEFLIYFQGNSAPDKSGLPSDRFSAERTGGSVSTLTIQRTQQEDSAVYLCASSLRGDYEQYFGPGTRLTVT.

CDR3 in amino acids: CASSSPTLRGQYF. DNA for the CDR3: TGTGCCAGCAGCTCCCCTACGTTGCGCGGGCAGTACTTC. The V call is TRBV7-2, the J call TRBJ2-7; unclear D gene. Trimming removed 4 bases at V and 9 bases at J, with 16 bases between. The CDR3 spans 13 residues. Germline CDR1 SGHTA, CDR2 FQGNSA.

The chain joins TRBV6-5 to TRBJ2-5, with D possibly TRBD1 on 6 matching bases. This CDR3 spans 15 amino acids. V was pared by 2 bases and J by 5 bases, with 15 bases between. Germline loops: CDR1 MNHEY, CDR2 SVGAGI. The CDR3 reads CASSYTLRQAETQYF. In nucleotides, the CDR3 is TGTGCCAGCAGTTACACCCTAAGACAGGCGGAGACCCAGTACTTC.

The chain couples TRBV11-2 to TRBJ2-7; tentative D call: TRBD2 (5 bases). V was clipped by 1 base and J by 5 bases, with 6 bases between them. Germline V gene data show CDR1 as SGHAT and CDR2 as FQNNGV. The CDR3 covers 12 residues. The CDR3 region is CASSLGSDEQYF. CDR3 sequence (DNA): TGTGCCAGCAGCTTAGGTAGCGACGAGCAGTACTTC.

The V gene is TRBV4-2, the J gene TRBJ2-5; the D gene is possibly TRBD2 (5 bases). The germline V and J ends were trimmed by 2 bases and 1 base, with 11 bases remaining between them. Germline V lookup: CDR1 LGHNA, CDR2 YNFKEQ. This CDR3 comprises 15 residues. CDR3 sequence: CASSQLRGSQETQYF. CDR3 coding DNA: TGTGCCAGCAGCCAACTCCGGGGAAGCCAAGAGACCCAGTACTTC.

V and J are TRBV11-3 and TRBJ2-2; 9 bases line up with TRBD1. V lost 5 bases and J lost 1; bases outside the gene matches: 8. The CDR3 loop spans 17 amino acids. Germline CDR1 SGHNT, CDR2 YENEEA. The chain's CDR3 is CASSRTTGGENTGELFF. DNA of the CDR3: TGTGCCAGCAGCCGAACCACAGGGGGCGAGAACACCGGGGAGCTGTTTTTT.